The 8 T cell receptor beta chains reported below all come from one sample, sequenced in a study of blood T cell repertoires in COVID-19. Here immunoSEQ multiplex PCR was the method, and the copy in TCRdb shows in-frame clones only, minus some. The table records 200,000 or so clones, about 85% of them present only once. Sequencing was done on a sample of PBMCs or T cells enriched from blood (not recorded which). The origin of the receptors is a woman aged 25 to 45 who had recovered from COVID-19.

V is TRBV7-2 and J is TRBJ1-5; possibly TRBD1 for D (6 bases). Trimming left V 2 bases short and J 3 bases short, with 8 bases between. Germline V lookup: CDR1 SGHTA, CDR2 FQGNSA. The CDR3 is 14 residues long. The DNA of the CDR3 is TGTGCCAGCAGCTTACACAGGGACAATCAGCCCCAGCATTTT. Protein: CASSLHRDNQPQHF. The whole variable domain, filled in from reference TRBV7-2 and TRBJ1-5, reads GAGVSQSPSNKVTEKGKDVELRCDPISGHTALYWYRQSLGQGLEFLIYFQGNSAPDKSGLPSDRFSAERTGGSVSTLTIQRTQQEDSAVYLCASSLHRDNQPQHFGDGTRLSIL.

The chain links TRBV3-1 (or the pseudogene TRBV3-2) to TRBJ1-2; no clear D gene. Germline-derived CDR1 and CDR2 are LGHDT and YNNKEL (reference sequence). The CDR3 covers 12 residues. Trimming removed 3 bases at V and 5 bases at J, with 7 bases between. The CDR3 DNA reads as TGTGCCAGCAGCCATCGTAATTATGGCTACACCTTC. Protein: CASSHRNYGYTF.

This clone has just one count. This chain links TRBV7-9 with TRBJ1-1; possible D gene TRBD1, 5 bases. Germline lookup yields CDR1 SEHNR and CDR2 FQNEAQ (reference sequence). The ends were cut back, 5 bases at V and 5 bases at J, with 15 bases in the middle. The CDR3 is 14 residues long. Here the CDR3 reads CASSPQWGRTEAFF. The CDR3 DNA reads TGTGCCAGCAGCCCCCAGTGGGGGAGGACTGAAGCTTTCTTT.

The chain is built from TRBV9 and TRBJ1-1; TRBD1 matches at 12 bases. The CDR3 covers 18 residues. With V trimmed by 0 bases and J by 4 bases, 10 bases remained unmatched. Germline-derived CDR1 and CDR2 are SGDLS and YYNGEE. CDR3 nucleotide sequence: TGTGCCAGCAGCGTAGCAACCGGGACAGGGGGCCGAAGCACTGAAGCTTTCTTT. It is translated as CASSVATGTGGRSTEAFF.

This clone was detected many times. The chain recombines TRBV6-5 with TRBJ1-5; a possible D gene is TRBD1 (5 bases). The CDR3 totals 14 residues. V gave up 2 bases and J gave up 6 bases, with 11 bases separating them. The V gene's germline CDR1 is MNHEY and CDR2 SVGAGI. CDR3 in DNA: TGTGCCAGCAGTTACCGCGGGGGGGGTCAGCCCCAGCATTTT. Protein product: CASSYRGGGQPQHF.

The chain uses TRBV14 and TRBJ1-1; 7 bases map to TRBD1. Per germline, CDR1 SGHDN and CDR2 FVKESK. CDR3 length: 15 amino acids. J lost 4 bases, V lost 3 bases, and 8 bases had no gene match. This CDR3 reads CASSQADRPTTEAFF. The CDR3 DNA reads TGTGCCAGCAGCCAGGCGGACAGGCCTACCACTGAAGCTTTCTTT. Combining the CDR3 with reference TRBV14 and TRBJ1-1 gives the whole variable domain EAGVTQFPSHSVIEKGQTVTLRCDPISGHDNLYWYRRVMGKEIKFLLHFVKESKQDESGMPNNRFLAERTGGTYSTLKVQPAELEDSGVYFCASSQADRPTTEAFFGQGTRLTVV.

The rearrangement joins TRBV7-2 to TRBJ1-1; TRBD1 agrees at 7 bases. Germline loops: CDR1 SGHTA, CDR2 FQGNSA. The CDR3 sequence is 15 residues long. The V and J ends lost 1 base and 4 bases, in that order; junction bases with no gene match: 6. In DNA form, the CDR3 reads TGTGCCAGCAGCTTAGAGGGGGCTGAGGTCACTGAAGCTTTCTTT. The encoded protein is CASSLEGAEVTEAFF.

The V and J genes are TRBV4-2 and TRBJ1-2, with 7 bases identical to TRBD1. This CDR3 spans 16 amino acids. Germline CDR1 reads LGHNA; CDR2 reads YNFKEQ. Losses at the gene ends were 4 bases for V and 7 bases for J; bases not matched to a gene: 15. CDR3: CASSRALRQGEGGYTF. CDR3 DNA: TGTGCCAGCAGCCGAGCCCTGAGACAGGGAGAAGGTGGCTACACCTTC.